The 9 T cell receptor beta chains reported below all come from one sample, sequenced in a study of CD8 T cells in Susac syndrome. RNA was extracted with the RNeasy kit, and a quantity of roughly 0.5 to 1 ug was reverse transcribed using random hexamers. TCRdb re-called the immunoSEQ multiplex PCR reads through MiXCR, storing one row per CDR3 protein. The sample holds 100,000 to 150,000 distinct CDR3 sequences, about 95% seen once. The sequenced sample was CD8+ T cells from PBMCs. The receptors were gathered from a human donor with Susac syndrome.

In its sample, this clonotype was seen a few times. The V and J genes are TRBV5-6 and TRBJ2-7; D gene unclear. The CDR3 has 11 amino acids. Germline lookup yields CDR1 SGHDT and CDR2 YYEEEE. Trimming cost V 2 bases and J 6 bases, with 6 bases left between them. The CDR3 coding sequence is TGTGCCAGCAGCTTAGAAGGCGAGCAGTACTTC. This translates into CASSLEGEQYF.

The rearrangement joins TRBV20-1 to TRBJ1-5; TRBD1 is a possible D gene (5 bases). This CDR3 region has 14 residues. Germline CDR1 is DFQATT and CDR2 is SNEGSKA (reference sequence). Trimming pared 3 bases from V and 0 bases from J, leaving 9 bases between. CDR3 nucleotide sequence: TGCAGTGCTAGGGGACGTTCTAGCAATCAGCCCCAGCATTTT. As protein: CSARGRSSNQPQHF.

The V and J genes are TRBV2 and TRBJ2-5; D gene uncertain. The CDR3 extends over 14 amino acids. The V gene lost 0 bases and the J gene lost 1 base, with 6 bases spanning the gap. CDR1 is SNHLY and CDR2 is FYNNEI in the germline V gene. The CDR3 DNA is TGTGCCAGCAGTGAAGCGGGTTCCCAAGAGACCCAGTACTTC. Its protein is CASSEAGSQETQYF.

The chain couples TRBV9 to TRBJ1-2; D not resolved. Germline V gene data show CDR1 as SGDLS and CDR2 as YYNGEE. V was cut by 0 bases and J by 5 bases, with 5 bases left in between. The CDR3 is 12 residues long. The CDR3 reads CASSVEGYGYTF. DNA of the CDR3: TGTGCCAGCAGCGTAGAAGGTTATGGCTACACCTTC.

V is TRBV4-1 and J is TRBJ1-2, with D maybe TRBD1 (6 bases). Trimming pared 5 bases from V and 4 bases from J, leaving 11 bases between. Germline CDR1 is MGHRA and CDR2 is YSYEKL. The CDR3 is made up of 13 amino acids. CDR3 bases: TGCGCCAGCAGCGGGGGGACATTCTATGGCTACACCTTC. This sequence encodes CASSGGTFYGYTF.

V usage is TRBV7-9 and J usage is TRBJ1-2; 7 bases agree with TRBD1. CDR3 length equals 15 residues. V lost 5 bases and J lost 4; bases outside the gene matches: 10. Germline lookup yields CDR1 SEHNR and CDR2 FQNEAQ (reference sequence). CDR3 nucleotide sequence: TGTGCCAGCAGCCTCGGGACAGCCCTCTCCTATGGCTACACCTTC. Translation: CASSLGTALSYGYTF.

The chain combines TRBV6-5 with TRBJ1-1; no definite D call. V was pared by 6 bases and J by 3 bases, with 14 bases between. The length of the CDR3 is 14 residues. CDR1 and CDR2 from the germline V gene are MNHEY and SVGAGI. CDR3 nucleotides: TGTGCCAGCAGCCAAGGTGGTCCTGACACTGAAGCTTTCTTT. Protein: CASSQGGPDTEAFF.

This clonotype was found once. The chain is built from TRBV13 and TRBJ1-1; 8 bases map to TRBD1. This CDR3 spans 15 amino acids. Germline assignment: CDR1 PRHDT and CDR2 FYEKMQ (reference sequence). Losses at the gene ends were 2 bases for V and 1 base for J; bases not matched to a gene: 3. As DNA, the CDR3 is TGTGCCAGCAGCTTATTTGGACAGGGGAACACTGAAGCTTTCTTT. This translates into CASSLFGQGNTEAFF.

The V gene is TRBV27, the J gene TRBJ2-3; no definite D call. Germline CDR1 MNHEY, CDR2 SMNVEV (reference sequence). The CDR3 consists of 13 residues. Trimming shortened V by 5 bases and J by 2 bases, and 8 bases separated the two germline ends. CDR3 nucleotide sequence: TGTGCCAGCAGTCACACCTTCACAGATACGCAGTATTTT. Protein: CASSHTFTDTQYF.